This TCR beta chain was retrieved from a study of synovial regulatory T cells in juvenile arthritis. Findings and limits, study-wide: CDR3 overlap with synovial Tregs was higher for iaTregs than other blood Tregs. Largely private between patients, iaTreg TCR repertoires showed partial overlap with synovial Teff and blood CPL repertoires.

Comments on this clone: Its antigen is as yet unknown.

The roughly eleven donors had active juvenile idiopathic arthritis, with 3 polyarticular and 8 oligoarticular cases. CDR1 is SEHNR, CDR2 FQNEAQ, per germline (reference sequence). This CDR3 is 19 amino acids long. No DNA appears here. Libraries were prepared by immunoSEQ multiplex PCR; TCRdb keeps only in-frame clonotypes and omits some of them. This listing includes about 10,000 clones. The sequence was obtained from a donor between 2 and 29 years old with juvenile idiopathic arthritis. V and J are TRBV7-9 and TRBJ2-7; TCRdb's assignment of TRBD1 cannot be checked, as there is no DNA. Sequenced material: Treg cells from blood. The subset: remaining (HLA-DR-negative) circulating blood Treg cells. CDR3: CASSPWTGANRLLDYEQYF.